The 32 T cell receptor beta chains below come from one sample, sequenced in a study of T cells in Graves' hyperthyroidism and ophthalmopathy (dated by TCRdb to the late 2010s). The library relied on multiplex PCR. Sequencer: Illumina HiSeq 2000. The TCR beta CDR3 regions were amplified from the RNA transcripts. The first round of RT-PCR for the TCR CDR3 was performed with the HTBI primer set and the Qiagen OneStep RT-PCR kit. The public reads were run again by TCRdb, first through fastp at Q25 and then through MiXCR, and only productive beta chains were kept. One record per CDR3 amino acid sequence lists the most common genes and DNA. The sample contains 600,000 to 900,000 distinct CDR3 sequences, 15% to 20% of them found a single time. Of the sample, approximately 8% falls within the top ten clones. Sequenced input: blood. The receptors shown here come from a man aged 18 to 30 with Graves' hyperthyroidism.

A few counts support this clonotype. This chain joins TRBV30 and TRBJ1-3; 7 positions agree with TRBD1. This CDR3 region has 13 residues. CDR1 and CDR2 from the germline V gene are GTSNPN and SVGIG (reference sequence). With V trimmed by 6 bases and J by 7 bases, 9 bases remained unmatched. The DNA for the CDR3 is TGTGCCTGCACAGGGGTTCTATCGAACACCATATATTTT. Translated: CACTGVLSNTIYF. The whole variable domain, filled in from reference TRBV30 and TRBJ1-3, reads SQTIHQWPATLVQPVGSPLSLECTVEGTSNPNLYWYRQAAGRGLQLLFYSVGIGQISSEVPQNLSASRPQDRQFILSSKKLLLSDSGFYLCACTGVLSNTIYFGEGSWLTVV.

This clonotype showed up many times. The gene calls are TRBV2 and TRBJ2-7, with no clear D. V was shortened by 6 bases and J by 0 bases, with 18 bases between the two germline ends. Germline V gene data show CDR1 as SNHLY and CDR2 as FYNNEI. The CDR3 is 16 amino acids. CDR3 bases: TGTGCCAGCAGCCCAAGGGCGGCGGCCAGCTCCTACGAGCAGTACTTC. Protein: CASSPRAAASSYEQYF.

This clonotype was recorded at least ten times. J is TRBJ2-7 and V is TRBV20-1; no definite D call. Germline assignment: CDR1 DFQATT and CDR2 SNEGSKA (reference sequence). The CDR3 has 16 amino acids. The V gene lost 3 bases and the J gene lost 0 bases, with 18 bases spanning the gap. CDR3 nucleotides: TGCAGTGCTAGTGATGTTGGCGGCCTCCTCTCCTACGAGCAGTACTTC. Protein sequence: CSASDVGGLLSYEQYF.

The chain has TRBV5-1 and TRBJ1-1; D is undetermined. CDR1 is SGHRS and CDR2 is YFSETQ in the germline V gene. Trimming removed 0 bases from V and 1 base from J, with 10 bases in between. The length of the CDR3 is 15 residues. CDR3 nucleotide sequence: TGCGCCAGCAGCTTGGGGTCGGGCCGGAACACTGAAGCTTTCTTT. Translated: CASSLGSGRNTEAFF.

This clonotype occurred a few times. The J gene is TRBJ1-2, the V gene TRBV30; weak D call: TRBD1 (6 bases). The CDR3 contains 15 residues. In germline, CDR1 is GTSNPN, CDR2 SVGIG (reference sequence). The V end was cut by 4 bases, the J end by 5 bases, with 20 bases between. CDR3 DNA sequence: TGTGCCTGGACTTCTCGGGACCCTAGGGGGTATGGCTACACCTTC. This translates into CAWTSRDPRGYGYTF.

V is TRBV28 and J is TRBJ2-2, with no clear D. CDR1 and CDR2 from the germline V gene are MDHEN and SYDVKM. The CDR3 is 12 residues long. The germline V and J ends were trimmed by 2 bases and 6 bases, with 4 bases remaining between them. CDR3 amino acids: CASSLIPGELFF. CDR3 nucleotide sequence: TGTGCCAGCAGTTTAATCCCCGGGGAGCTGTTTTTT.

This chain uses TRBV24-1 with TRBJ2-6, with D unclear. This CDR3 spans 16 amino acids. Germline V CDR1 and CDR2: KGHDR, SFDVKD. With 6 bases removed from V and 0 bases from J, the gap between germline ends came to 11 bases. The DNA of the CDR3 is TGTGCCACCAGTAGTCGCCTGAGCTCTGGGGCCAACGTCCTGACTTTC. Its translation is CATSSRLSSGANVLTF.

The chain couples TRBV3-1 to TRBJ1-2; D not certain. Germline V gene sequence: CDR1 LGHDT, CDR2 YNNKEL (reference sequence). V was trimmed by 4 bases and J by 4 bases, leaving 13 bases between them. CDR3 length: 14 residues. The CDR3 DNA follows: TGTGCCAGCAGCCGAGGACCTACTCTCTATGGCTACACCTTC. This encodes CASSRGPTLYGYTF.

This clonotype has a handful of counts. V and J are TRBV5-1 and TRBJ2-1; D is uncertain. V dropped 4 bases and J dropped 4 bases, with 9 bases sitting between them. Germline V CDR1 and CDR2: SGHRS, YFSETQ. This CDR3 contains 13 residues. This CDR3 reads CASSQRPYNEQFF. The CDR3 DNA reads TGCGCCAGCAGCCAGCGCCCATACAATGAGCAGTTCTTC.

The chain is built from TRBV15 and TRBJ2-6, with 8 bases lining up with TRBD1. Trimming removed 7 bases from V and 2 bases from J; junction bases left unmatched: 1. Germline CDR1 and CDR2: LNHNV and YYDKDF (reference sequence). This CDR3 comprises 14 residues. In DNA form, the CDR3 reads TGTGCCACCAAACAGGGGGCTGGGGCCAACGTCCTGACTTTC. It is translated as CATKQGAGANVLTF.

The table lists this clonotype with a few counts. CDR3 coding DNA: TGTGCCAGCAGGCTGGGACAGCCACCCTCCGAGCAGTACTTC. This sequence encodes CASRLGQPPSEQYF. V and J are TRBV27 and TRBJ2-7; 7 bases agree with TRBD1. Germline V gives CDR1 MNHEY, CDR2 SMNVEV (reference sequence). Losses at the gene ends were 6 bases for V and 6 bases for J; bases not matched to a gene: 11. The CDR3 sequence is 14 residues long.

In regard to this clonotype: A clone one base away is much larger, so this may be a read error. DNA of the CDR3: TGTGCCAGCAGCTCCCTCACGAGTGGTACGCAGTATTTT. Its translation: CASSSLTSGTQYF. The chain is built from TRBV11-2 and TRBJ2-3; no reliable D call. Germline V CDR1 and CDR2: SGHAT, FQNNGV. This CDR3 is 13 amino acids long. V gave up 4 bases and J gave up 8 bases, with 13 bases separating them.

CDR3 protein: CATSRAPEGTNEKLFF. The CDR3 DNA follows: TGTGCCACCAGCAGGGCCCCCGAGGGAACTAATGAAAAACTGTTTTTT. This rearrangement joins TRBV15 to TRBJ1-4, with D unresolved. The CDR3 runs 16 residues. Trimming shortened V by 3 bases and J by 1 base, and 12 bases separated the two germline ends. Germline V gene sequence: CDR1 LNHNV, CDR2 YYDKDF (reference sequence). The entire variable domain, with the rest obtained from reference TRBV15 and TRBJ1-4, is as follows: DAMVIQNPRYQVTQFGKPVTLSCSQTLNHNVMYWYQQKSSQAPKLLFHYYDKDFNNEADTPDNFQSRRPNTSFCFLDIRSPGLGDTAMYLCATSRAPEGTNEKLFFGSGTQLSVL.

This clonotype was counted ten times or more. This chain links TRBV6-1 with TRBJ2-1, with D unclear. CDR3 length: 11 residues. Germline V gene data show CDR1 as MNHNS and CDR2 as SASEGT. With 6 bases removed from V and 1 base from J, the gap between germline ends came to 1 base. The DNA for the CDR3 is TGTGCCAGCAGGTCCTACAATGAGCAGTTCTTC. This translates into CASRSYNEQFF.

There are a few counts of this clonotype. This chain joins TRBV6-4 and TRBJ1-2; D unresolved. The V and J ends lost 6 bases and 3 bases respectively, with 20 bases between them. This CDR3 has 16 residues. Germline CDR1 MRHNA, CDR2 SNTAGT. CDR3 nucleotide sequence: TGTGCCAGCAGATCCCTAGCACAGCGTCCTCACTATGGCTACACCTTC. It encodes CASRSLAQRPHYGYTF.

V usage is TRBV5-1 and J usage is TRBJ2-2, with 9 bases lining up with TRBD2. J gave up 4 bases and V 4 bases, and 8 bases lay outside the gene matches. The CDR3 has 16 amino acids. Germline CDR1 is SGHRS and CDR2 is YFSETQ. CDR3 DNA: TGCGCCAGCAGCCCGATTAGCGGGAGTATCACCGGGGAGCTGTTTTTT. Protein sequence: CASSPISGSITGELFF.

A few counts support this clonotype. The chain links TRBV12-3 or TRBV12-4 to TRBJ2-2; tentatively, D is TRBD2 (6 bases). The V gene lost 3 bases and the J gene lost 1 base, with 12 bases spanning the gap. There are 16 residues in the CDR3. CDR3 protein: CASSFVGGRNTGELFF. Written as DNA, the CDR3 is TGTGCCAGCAGTTTTGTGGGAGGTAGGAACACCGGGGAGCTGTTTTTT.

The chain carries TRBV2 and TRBJ1-3; D unclear. The CDR3 covers 16 residues. The germline gives CDR1 SNHLY, CDR2 FYNNEI. Trimming stripped 0 bases from V and 2 bases from J, with 11 bases between. The DNA of the CDR3 is TGTGCCAGCAGTGAAGCGGAGGAAGACCCTGGAAACACCATATATTTT. Protein sequence: CASSEAEEDPGNTIYF.

This clonotype was seen ten or more times. V and J are TRBV27 and TRBJ1-1; no clear D gene. Trimming stripped 3 bases from V and 0 bases from J, with 8 bases between. The CDR3 totals 14 residues. Germline lookup yields CDR1 MNHEY and CDR2 SMNVEV (reference sequence). Here the CDR3 DNA reads TGTGCCAGCAGTTTTGGAACTCTGAACACTGAAGCTTTCTTT. This translates into CASSFGTLNTEAFF.

Only a few counts were recorded for this clonotype. The chain combines TRBV5-5 with TRBJ2-2, with no clear D. This CDR3 has 16 amino acids. The germline gives CDR1 SGHKS, CDR2 YYEKEE (reference sequence). Trimming took off 2 bases at V and 0 bases at J, with 11 bases between the two ends. Here the CDR3 reads CASSLWLLANTGELFF. CDR3 nucleotide sequence: TGTGCCAGCAGCTTATGGCTGTTAGCGAACACCGGGGAGCTGTTTTTT.

There are a few counts of this clonotype. The CDR3 DNA follows: TGTGCCAGCAGTCCGACAGGGGGCGTTGAAAAACTGTTTTTT. Amino acids: CASSPTGGVEKLFF. This chain joins TRBV12-3 or TRBV12-4 and TRBJ1-4; 10 positions match TRBD1. This CDR3 is built from 14 residues. V shed 5 bases and J 7 bases; nucleotides not matched to a gene: 4.

This clonotype was found a few times. Germline is not matched at one junction end, which may reflect a read error. The rearrangement uses TRBV3-1 and TRBJ2-7, with TRBD2 as a possible D gene (6 bases). Germline V gene data show CDR1 as LGHDT and CDR2 as YNNKEL (reference sequence). The CDR3 spans 15 residues. The CDR3 DNA is TGCGCCAGCAGCCAATATCCGGGCGGGGACCTCGAGCAGTACTTC. Translated, it gives CASSQYPGGDLEQYF.

This clonotype was found a few times. The chain uses TRBV28 and TRBJ2-2, with D tentatively TRBD1 (5 bases). Germline CDR1 is MDHEN and CDR2 is SYDVKM. The V and J ends lost 5 bases and 0 bases respectively, with 10 bases between them. The CDR3 loop spans 15 amino acids. The CDR3 DNA sequence: TGTGCCAGCAGTCCCCCGACAGCGAACACCGGGGAGCTGTTTTTT. Amino acid sequence: CASSPPTANTGELFF. Using reference TRBV28 and TRBJ2-2 for the parts outside the CDR3, the full variable domain is DVKVTQSSRYLVKRTGEKVFLECVQDMDHENMFWYRQDPGLGLRLIYFSYDVKMKEKGDIPEGYSVSREKKERFSLILESASTNQTSMYLCASSPPTANTGELFFGEGSRLTVL.

Ten or more counts support this clonotype. This chain joins TRBV28 and TRBJ2-7, with TRBD2 matching over 9 bases. Germline V CDR1 and CDR2: MDHEN, SYDVKM. J gave up 5 bases and V 3 bases, and 14 bases lay outside the gene matches. The CDR3 extends over 17 amino acids. Here the CDR3 reads CASSLSFGAGGPDEQYF. CDR3 DNA sequence: TGTGCCAGCAGTTTGTCCTTCGGGGCGGGAGGGCCAGACGAGCAGTACTTC.

The chain employs TRBV29-1 and TRBJ2-5; D perhaps matches TRBD1 (5 bases). The V gene's germline CDR1 is SQVTM and CDR2 ANQGSEA. Trimming removed 0 bases from V and 14 bases from J, with 16 bases in between. The CDR3 contains 12 residues. CDR3 residues: CSVEDDSANLYF. The CDR3 DNA reads as TGCAGCGTTGAAGATGACAGCGCAAACCTCTACTTC.

The chain has TRBV30 and TRBJ2-7; 10 bases agree with TRBD1. The germline gives CDR1 GTSNPN, CDR2 SVGIG (reference sequence). The V and J ends lost 0 bases and 3 bases, in that order; junction bases with no gene match: 17. The CDR3 consists of 19 residues. The CDR3 coding sequence is TGTGCCTGGAGTGTAGCGGGACAGGGGAAATACGGGGCCCTCTACGAGCAGTACTTC. Its translation is CAWSVAGQGKYGALYEQYF.

Regarding this clonotype: A much larger clone differs from this one at a single base, so this may be a read error. This rearrangement joins TRBV20-1 to TRBJ2-7; 10 bases are a match to TRBD2. This CDR3 has 15 residues. The germline gives CDR1 DFQATT, CDR2 SNEGSKA (reference sequence). J was trimmed by 0 bases and V by 0 bases; bases with no gene match: 2. CDR3 sequence reads: CSARDPSGSSYEQYF. CDR3 in DNA: TGCAGTGCTAGAGATCCTAGCGGGAGCTCCTACGAGCAGTACTTC.

The V gene is TRBV7-3, the J gene TRBJ2-5; D may be TRBD1 (6 bases). CDR3 length: 15 amino acids. The V gene's germline CDR1 is SGHTA and CDR2 FQGTGA. Deletions cut 1 base from V and 5 bases from J, with 14 bases between. In DNA, the CDR3 is TGTGCCAGCAGCTTAAATAAAGGCAGGGGTGAGACCCAGTACTTC. Translating gives CASSLNKGRGETQYF.

This clonotype showed up just a few times. The chain links TRBV29-1 to TRBJ2-3; 10 bases are a match to TRBD2. The V gene end was trimmed by 3 bases and the J gene end by 4 bases; junction bases not matched to a gene: 7. The CDR3 has 15 amino acids. Germline CDR1 and CDR2: SQVTM and ANQGSEA. CDR3 sequence: CSVDIVAGGADTQYF. The DNA of the CDR3 is TGCAGCGTTGATATTGTAGCGGGAGGAGCAGATACGCAGTATTTT.

This clonotype was detected only a few times. The gene calls are TRBV5-4 and TRBJ2-1, with 15 bases that match TRBD2. The CDR3 consists of 18 residues. Germline CDR1 SGHNT, CDR2 YYREEE (reference sequence). Germline trimming cut 5 bases from V and 5 bases from J; bases unmatched to any gene: 11. CDR3 nucleotide sequence: TGTGCCAGCAGTCTGTGGACTAGCGGGAGGGCTTCCCACAATGAGCAGTTCTTC. It yields the protein CASSLWTSGRASHNEQFF.

In this sample, this clonotype turned up many times. The chain employs TRBV11-3 and TRBJ2-5; D uncertain. Trimming pared 3 bases from V and 1 base from J, leaving 6 bases between. The CDR3 has 13 residues. Per the germline V gene, CDR1 is SGHNT and CDR2 is YENEEA. CDR3 sequence (DNA): TGTGCCAGCAGCTTCTATGGCCAAGAGACCCAGTACTTC. Its protein is CASSFYGQETQYF.

The J gene is TRBJ2-5, the V gene TRBV5-5; a weak D match, TRBD2 (7 bases). Germline V CDR1 and CDR2: SGHKS, YYEKEE (reference sequence). The V and J ends lost 5 bases and 5 bases respectively, with 16 bases between them. The CDR3 extends over 14 amino acids. CDR3 sequence (DNA): TGTGCCAGCAGTTGGGGGGGGCCGGGGGAGACCCAGTACTTC. It yields the protein CASSWGGPGETQYF.